The subject of this entry is one TCR beta chain. What it binds is not known. This entry is derived from a study of memory CD4+ T cells and cytomegalovirus serostatus. General study points: About two fifths of the roughly 160 known CMV-associated TCRbeta sequences appeared in CD4+ memory.

The protocol was immunoSEQ multiplex PCR, while the TCRdb copy is restricted to in-frame clones and leaves out a portion. Counted here are about 64,000 clones, roughly three quarters occurring once; the ten biggest clones make up 0.88%. Germline V CDR1 and CDR2: SGHRS, YFSETQ. The CDR3 loop spans 15 amino acids. V was shortened by 8 bases and J by 0 bases, with 15 bases between the two germline ends. Single viable CD3+CD4+CD8-CD45RO+ cells were sorted as the memory CD4+ T cells. Serum IgG to CMV pp150, pp28, p38 and p52 defined serostatus. Positive selection with CD4 microbeads enriched total CD4+ T cells.

The sample comprised memory CD4+ T cells from blood. The TCR sequence derives from an adult in good health and CMV-seronegative. The V call is TRBV5-1, the J call TRBJ2-1, with D perhaps matching TRBD1 or TRBD2 (5 bases each). CDR3 sequence: CASLGDPGSYNEQFF. In nucleotides, the CDR3 is TGCGCCAGTCTGGGGGACCCCGGCTCCTACAATGAGCAGTTCTTC.